The 10 T cell receptor beta chains below were found in one sample sequenced in a study of radiotherapy plus CTLA-4 blockade in lung cancer. Data came from immunoSEQ multiplex PCR; TCRdb stores just in-frame clones and leaves some out. The data contain 45,000 or so clones, about 72% of them singletons. The material sequenced was peripheral blood, taken from a patient treated with radiotherapy plus ipilimumab. These receptors were collected from a human donor with non-small cell lung cancer who had stable disease on radiotherapy plus ipilimumab.

The V call is TRBV5-8, the J call TRBJ2-7, with D maybe TRBD2 (5 bases). V was cut by 7 bases and J by 5 bases, with 19 bases left in between. CDR1 SGHTS and CDR2 YDEGEE come from the germline V gene. CDR3 size: 14 residues. The DNA of the CDR3 is TGTGCCAGCTTCCGAGAGGGCCTCCCTGACGAGCAGTACTTC. Its protein is CASFREGLPDEQYF.

This clone has only a few counts. The CDR3: CASSQGRGYTF. The CDR3 region has the DNA TGCGCCAGCAGCCAAGGGAGGGGCTACACCTTC. The chain links TRBV4-3 to TRBJ1-2; D is ambiguous. Trimming shortened V by 1 base and J by 8 bases, and 5 bases separated the two germline ends. Germline-derived CDR1 and CDR2 are LGHNA and YSLEER. The CDR3 runs 11 residues.

CDR3 DNA: TGTGCCAGCAGCTTAAGGCAGGGGAGCCAGCCCCAGCATTTT. It yields the protein CASSLRQGSQPQHF. The chain combines TRBV7-2 with TRBJ1-5, with a possible D match to TRBD1 (6 bases). The CDR3 spans 14 residues. Germline-derived CDR1 and CDR2 are SGHTA and FQGNSA. Between the trimmed V and J ends, which lost 2 bases and 7 bases, there was a span of 12 bases. The full variable domain, completed using reference TRBV7-2 and TRBJ1-5, is GAGVSQSPSNKVTEKGKDVELRCDPISGHTALYWYRQSLGQGLEFLIYFQGNSAPDKSGLPSDRFSAERTGGSVSTLTIQRTQQEDSAVYLCASSLRQGSQPQHFGDGTRLSIL.

This clone is a singleton in its sample. The chain joins TRBV7-7 to TRBJ2-1; 11 positions match TRBD2. The CDR3 loop spans 16 amino acids. V trimming: 2 bases; J trimming: 9 bases; junction bases outside the gene matches: 9. The germline V gene has CDR1 SSHAT and CDR2 FNYEAQ (reference sequence). The CDR3 nucleotides read TGTGCCAGCAGCTTATTCCTAGCGGGGGGACCAAGTGAGCAGTTCTTC. Translation: CASSLFLAGGPSEQFF. Combining the CDR3 with reference TRBV7-7 and TRBJ2-1 gives the whole variable domain GAGVSQSPRYKVTKRGQDVTLRCDPISSHATLYWYQQALGQGPEFLTYFNYEAQPDKSGLPSDRFSAERPEGSISTLTIQRTEQRDSAMYRCASSLFLAGGPSEQFFGPGTRLTVL.

The chain couples TRBV5-5 to TRBJ1-5, with a tentative D call TRBD1 (5 bases). V was clipped by 0 bases and J by 3 bases, with 10 bases between them. CDR1 and CDR2 from the germline V gene are SGHKS and YYEKEE (reference sequence). The CDR3 length is 15 residues. CDR3 residues: CASSLVSGINQPQHF. CDR3 coding DNA: TGTGCCAGCAGCTTGGTGTCAGGGATCAATCAGCCCCAGCATTTT. Combining the CDR3 with reference TRBV5-5 and TRBJ1-5 gives the whole variable domain DAGVTQSPTHLIKTRGQQVTLRCSPISGHKSVSWYQQVLGQGPQFIFQYYEKEERGRGNFPDRFSARQFPNYSSELNVNALLLGDSALYLCASSLVSGINQPQHFGDGTRLSIL.

The V call is TRBV5-4, the J call TRBJ2-2, with TRBD1 identical over 7 bases. J gave up 1 base and V 4 bases, and 7 bases lay outside the gene matches. The CDR3 length is 16 residues. Germline V lookup: CDR1 SGHNT, CDR2 YYREEE (reference sequence). The CDR3 reads CASSMGQPKNTGELFF. In DNA form, the CDR3 reads TGTGCCAGCAGCATGGGACAGCCCAAGAACACCGGGGAGCTGTTTTTT.

The chain carries TRBV7-6 and TRBJ2-3; possible D gene TRBD2, 6 bases. Germline assignment: CDR1 SGHVS and CDR2 FNYEAQ. This CDR3 is built from 14 residues. Trimming removed 5 bases from V and 5 bases from J, with 14 bases in between. This CDR3 reads CASSPPGEEDTQYF. CDR3 coding DNA: TGTGCCAGCAGCCCACCGGGGGAGGAAGATACGCAGTATTTT.

This clone was picked up a small number of times. The chain joins TRBV27 to TRBJ2-3; 11 positions agree with TRBD2. Germline values: CDR1 MNHEY, CDR2 SMNVEV (reference sequence). The CDR3 spans 15 residues. The trim removed 5 bases at V and 4 bases at J, leaving 5 bases unmatched. The CDR3 DNA follows: TGTGCCAGCAGTCCACTAGCGGGGGATTCAGATACGCAGTATTTT. Translated: CASSPLAGDSDTQYF.

This chain joins TRBV4-3 and TRBJ2-1, with 14 bases aligning to TRBD2. The CDR3 contains 17 residues. Germline CDR1 reads LGHNA; CDR2 reads YSLEER. V shed 4 bases, J shed 8 bases, and the junction held 10 bases outside the gene matches. The CDR3 loop is CASSRNMGLAGVDEQFF. The CDR3 DNA is TGCGCCAGCAGCCGGAATATGGGACTAGCGGGGGTCGATGAGCAGTTCTTC.

The chain recombines TRBV6-5 with TRBJ1-6, with TRBD1 matching 7 bases. Unmatched junction bases numbered 3, after V lost 6 bases and J lost 1 base. CDR3 length: 15 amino acids. Germline V gene data show CDR1 as MNHEY and CDR2 as SVGAGI. CDR3 bases: TGTGCCAGCAGAAACAGGGGTTCCTATAATTCACCCCTCCACTTT. It is translated as CASRNRGSYNSPLHF.